This T cell receptor (beta chain) was sequenced in a study of T cells in Graves' hyperthyroidism and ophthalmopathy. After removal of 5 bases from V and 12 bases from J, the junction contained 17 bases not matched to a gene. The CDR3 has 15 residues. The germline V gene has CDR1 MNHNS and CDR2 SASEGT. This clonotype occurred a few times. Uncontrolled infection, other autoimmune disease, pregnancy or lactation led to exclusion. The source material, RNA transcripts, was used to amplify TCR beta CDR3 regions. TCR CDR3 regions were first amplified by RT-PCR with HTBI primers. TCRdb re-analysed the multiplex PCR reads in MiXCR, keeping a single row per CDR3 protein. The sample shows 490,000 or so distinct CDR3 sequences, roughly 23% of them seen only once.

The source of this sequence is a woman aged 70-85 years with Graves' ophthalmopathy. V usage is TRBV6-1 and J usage is TRBJ2-3, with 7 bases aligning to TRBD2. The sample comprised blood. CDR3: CASSRGVRGRLSQYF. The CDR3, as DNA: TGTGCCAGCAGTCGCGGGGTGCGCGGGAGATTATCTCAGTATTTT.